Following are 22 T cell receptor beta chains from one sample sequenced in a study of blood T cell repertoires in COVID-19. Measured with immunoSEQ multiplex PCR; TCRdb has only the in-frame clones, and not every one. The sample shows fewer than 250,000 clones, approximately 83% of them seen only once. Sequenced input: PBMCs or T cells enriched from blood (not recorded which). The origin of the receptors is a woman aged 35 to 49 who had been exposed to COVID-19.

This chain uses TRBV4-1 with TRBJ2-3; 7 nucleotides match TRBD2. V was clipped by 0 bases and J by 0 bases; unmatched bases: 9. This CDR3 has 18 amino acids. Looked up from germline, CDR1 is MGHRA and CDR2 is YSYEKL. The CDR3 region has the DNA TGCGCCAGCAGCCAAGATGGGGGGAGGGGCCTTAGCACAGATACGCAGTATTTT. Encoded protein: CASSQDGGRGLSTDTQYF.

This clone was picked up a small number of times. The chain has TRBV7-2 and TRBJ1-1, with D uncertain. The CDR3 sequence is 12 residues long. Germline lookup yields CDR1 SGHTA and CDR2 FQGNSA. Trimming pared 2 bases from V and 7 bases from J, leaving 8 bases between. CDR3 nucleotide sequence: TGTGCCAGCAGCTTAAGAGGCAGTGAAGCTTTCTTT. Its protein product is CASSLRGSEAFF.

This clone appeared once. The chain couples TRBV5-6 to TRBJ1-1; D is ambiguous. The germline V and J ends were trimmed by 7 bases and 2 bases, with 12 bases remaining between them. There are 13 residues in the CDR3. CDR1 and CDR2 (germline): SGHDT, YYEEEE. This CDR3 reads CASLRRTNTEAFF. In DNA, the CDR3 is TGTGCCAGCCTGCGGCGGACTAACACTGAAGCTTTCTTT. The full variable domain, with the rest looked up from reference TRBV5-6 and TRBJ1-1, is DAGVTQSPTHLIKTRGQQVTLRCSPKSGHDTVSWYQQALGQGPQFIFQYYEEEERQRGNFPDRFSGHQFPNYSSELNVNALLLGDSALYLCASLRRTNTEAFFGQGTRLTVV.

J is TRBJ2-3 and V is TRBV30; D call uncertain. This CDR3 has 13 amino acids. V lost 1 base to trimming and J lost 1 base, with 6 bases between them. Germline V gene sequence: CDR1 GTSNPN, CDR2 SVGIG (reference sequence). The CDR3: CAWSGERTDTQYF. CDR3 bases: TGTGCCTGGAGTGGTGAGCGCACAGATACGCAGTATTTT.

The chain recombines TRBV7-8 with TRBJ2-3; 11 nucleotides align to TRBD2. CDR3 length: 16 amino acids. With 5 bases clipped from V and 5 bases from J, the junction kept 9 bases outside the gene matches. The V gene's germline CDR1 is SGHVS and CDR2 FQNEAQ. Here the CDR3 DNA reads TGTGCCAGCAGCCCGGGGACTAGCGGCCAGGGAGATACGCAGTATTTT. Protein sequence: CASSPGTSGQGDTQYF.

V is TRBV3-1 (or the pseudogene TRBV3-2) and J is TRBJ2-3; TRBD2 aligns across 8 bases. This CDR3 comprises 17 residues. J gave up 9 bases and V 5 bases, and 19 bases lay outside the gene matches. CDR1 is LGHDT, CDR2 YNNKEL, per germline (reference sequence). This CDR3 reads CASSYPRDSGASGTQYF. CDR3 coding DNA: TGTGCCAGCAGCTATCCCCGGGATAGCGGGGCCTCTGGCACGCAGTATTTT.

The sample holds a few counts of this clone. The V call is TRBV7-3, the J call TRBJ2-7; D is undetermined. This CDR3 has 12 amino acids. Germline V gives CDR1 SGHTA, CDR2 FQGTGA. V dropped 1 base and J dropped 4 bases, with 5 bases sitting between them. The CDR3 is CASSLSLYEQYF. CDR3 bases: TGTGCCAGCAGCTTAAGTTTATACGAGCAGTACTTC.

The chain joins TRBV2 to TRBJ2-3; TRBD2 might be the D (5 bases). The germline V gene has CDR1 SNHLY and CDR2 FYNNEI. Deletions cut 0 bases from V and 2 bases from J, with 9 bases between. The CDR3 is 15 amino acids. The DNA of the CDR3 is TGTGCCAGCAGTGAAGCTGCTAGCTACACAGATACGCAGTATTTT. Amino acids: CASSEAASYTDTQYF.

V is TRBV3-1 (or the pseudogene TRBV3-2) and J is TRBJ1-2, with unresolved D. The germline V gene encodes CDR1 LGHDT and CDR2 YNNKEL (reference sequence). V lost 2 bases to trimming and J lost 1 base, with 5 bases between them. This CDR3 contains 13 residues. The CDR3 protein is CASSQNFNYGYTF. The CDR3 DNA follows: TGTGCCAGCAGCCAAAACTTTAACTATGGCTACACCTTC.

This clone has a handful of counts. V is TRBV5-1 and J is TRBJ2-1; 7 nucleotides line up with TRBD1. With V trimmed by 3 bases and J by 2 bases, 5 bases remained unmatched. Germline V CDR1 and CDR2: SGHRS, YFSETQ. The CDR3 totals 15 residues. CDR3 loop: CASSSPGQTYNEQFF. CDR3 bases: TGCGCCAGCAGCTCACCGGGACAGACCTACAATGAGCAGTTCTTC.

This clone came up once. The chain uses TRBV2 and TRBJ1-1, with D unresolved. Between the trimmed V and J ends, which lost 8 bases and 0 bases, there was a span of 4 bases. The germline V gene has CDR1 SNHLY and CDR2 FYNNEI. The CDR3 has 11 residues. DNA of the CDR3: TGTGCCAGCGAGGTGAACACTGAAGCTTTCTTT. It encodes CASEVNTEAFF.

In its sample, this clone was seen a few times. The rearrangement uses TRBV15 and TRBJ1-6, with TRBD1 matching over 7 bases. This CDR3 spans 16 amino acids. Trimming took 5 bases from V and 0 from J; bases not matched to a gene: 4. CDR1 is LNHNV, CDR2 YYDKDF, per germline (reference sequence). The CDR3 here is CATSGQESSYNSPLHF. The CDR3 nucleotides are TGTGCCACCAGCGGACAGGAGAGCTCCTATAATTCACCCCTCCACTTT.

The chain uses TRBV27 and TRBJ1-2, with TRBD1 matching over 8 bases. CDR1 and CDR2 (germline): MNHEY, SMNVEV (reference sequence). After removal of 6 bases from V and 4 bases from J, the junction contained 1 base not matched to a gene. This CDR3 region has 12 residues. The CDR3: CASRTGGYGYTF. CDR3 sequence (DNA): TGTGCCAGCAGAACAGGGGGCTATGGCTACACCTTC.

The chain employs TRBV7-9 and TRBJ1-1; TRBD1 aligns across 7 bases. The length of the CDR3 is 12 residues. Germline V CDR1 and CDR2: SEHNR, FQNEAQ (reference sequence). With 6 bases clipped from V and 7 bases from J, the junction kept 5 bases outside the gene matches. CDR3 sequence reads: CASRTGLYEAFF. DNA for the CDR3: TGTGCCAGCAGGACAGGGTTATATGAAGCTTTCTTT.

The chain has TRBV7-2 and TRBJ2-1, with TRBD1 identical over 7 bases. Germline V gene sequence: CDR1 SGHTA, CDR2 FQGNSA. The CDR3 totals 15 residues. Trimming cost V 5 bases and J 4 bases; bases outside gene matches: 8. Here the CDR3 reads CASSARQGPYNEQFF. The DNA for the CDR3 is TGTGCCAGCAGCGCAAGACAGGGCCCTTACAATGAGCAGTTCTTC.

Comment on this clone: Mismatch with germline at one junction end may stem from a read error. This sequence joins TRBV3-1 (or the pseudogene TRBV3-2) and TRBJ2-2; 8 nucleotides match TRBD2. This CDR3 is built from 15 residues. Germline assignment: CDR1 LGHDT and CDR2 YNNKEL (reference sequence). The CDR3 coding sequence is TGTACCAGCAGGTTAGCGGGATCGAACACCGGGGAGCTGTTTTTT. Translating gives CTSRLAGSNTGELFF.

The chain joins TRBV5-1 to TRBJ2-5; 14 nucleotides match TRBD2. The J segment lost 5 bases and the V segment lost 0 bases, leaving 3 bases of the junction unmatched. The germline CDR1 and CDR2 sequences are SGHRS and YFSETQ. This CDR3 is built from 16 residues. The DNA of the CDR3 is TGCGCCAGCAGCTTGGAGTGGACTAGCGGGGGGGAGACCCAGTACTTC. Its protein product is CASSLEWTSGGETQYF.

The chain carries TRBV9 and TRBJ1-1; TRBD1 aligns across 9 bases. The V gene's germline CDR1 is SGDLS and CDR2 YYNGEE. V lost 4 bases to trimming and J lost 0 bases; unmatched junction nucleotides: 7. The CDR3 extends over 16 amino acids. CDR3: CASSPGTGWLNTEAFF. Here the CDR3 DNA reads TGTGCCAGCAGCCCCGGGACAGGGTGGTTGAACACTGAAGCTTTCTTT.

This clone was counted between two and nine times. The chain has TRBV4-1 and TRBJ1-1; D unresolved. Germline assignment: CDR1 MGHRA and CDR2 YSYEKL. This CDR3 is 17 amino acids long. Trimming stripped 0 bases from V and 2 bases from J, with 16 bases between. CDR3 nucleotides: TGCGCCAGCAGCCAAGATATAGGTCCGGGGTATAACACTGAAGCTTTCTTT. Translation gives CASSQDIGPGYNTEAFF.

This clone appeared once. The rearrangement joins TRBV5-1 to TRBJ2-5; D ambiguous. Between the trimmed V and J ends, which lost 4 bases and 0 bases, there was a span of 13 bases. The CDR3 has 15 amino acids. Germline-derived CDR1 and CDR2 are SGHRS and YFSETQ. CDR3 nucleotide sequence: TGCGCCAGCAGCAGCAGCACTACTAACCAAGAGACCCAGTACTTC. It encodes CASSSSTTNQETQYF.

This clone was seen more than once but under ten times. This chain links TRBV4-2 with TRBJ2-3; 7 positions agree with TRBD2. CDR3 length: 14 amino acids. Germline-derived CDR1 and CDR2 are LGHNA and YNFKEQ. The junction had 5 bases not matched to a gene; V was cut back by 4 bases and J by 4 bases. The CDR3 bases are TGTGCCAGCAGCCGGGCAGGGAGGGCAGATACGCAGTATTTT. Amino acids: CASSRAGRADTQYF.

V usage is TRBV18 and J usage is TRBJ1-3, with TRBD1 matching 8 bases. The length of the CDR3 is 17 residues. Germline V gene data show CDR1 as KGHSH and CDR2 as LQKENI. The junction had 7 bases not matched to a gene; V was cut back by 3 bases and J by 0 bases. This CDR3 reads CASSPLAGGLSGNTIYF. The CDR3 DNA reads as TGTGCCAGCTCACCCCTGGCAGGGGGCCTCTCTGGAAACACCATATATTTT.